This TCR beta chain was obtained from a study of Ad26.COV2.S vaccination and SARS-CoV-2 variants. Study outcomes and limitations: Placebo recipients trailed vaccine recipients in spike-specific TCR breadth. CD8+ and CD4+ T cells specific for spike reportedly responded with substantial breadth after vaccination. Vaccine and placebo recipients had comparable breadth of non-spike TCRs. Overall T cell responses may have been underestimated by the analyses of TCR breadth and depth.

Germline V gives CDR1 KGHSH, CDR2 LQKENI. The CDR3 totals 12 residues. Trimming stripped 3 bases from V and 11 bases from J, with 13 bases between. Assay: immunoSEQ multiplex PCR; the TCRdb copy retains only in-frame clones and omits some. The data contain over 110,000 clones, 75% to 90% of them singletons. On this clone: Antigen specificity is unknown.

J is TRBJ1-1 and V is TRBV18; a weak D match, TRBD1 (5 bases). The sequence came from a human donor who had recovered from COVID-19. The input for sequencing was peripheral blood, taken after recovery from COVID-19. In DNA, the CDR3 is TGTGCCAGCTCACCTCTTCGGGAGGGGGCTTTCTTT. Residues: CASSPLREGAFF.